Presented here are 21 T cell receptor beta chains from one specimen sequenced in a study of T cell changes during pregnancy in multiple sclerosis. Libraries were prepared by immunoSEQ multiplex PCR; TCRdb keeps only in-frame clonotypes and omits some of them. The sample holds roughly 40,000 clones, 75% to 95% seen once. Sequenced material: CD4+ T cells from peripheral blood mononuclear cells, taken after pregnancy. The receptors come from a female donor in good health, enrolled as a control in a pregnancy study.

The chain combines TRBV5-6 with TRBJ2-7; 11 positions agree with TRBD1. The CDR3 consists of 14 residues. Trimming cost V 7 bases and J 5 bases; bases outside gene matches: 8. CDR1 and CDR2 (germline): SGHDT, YYEEEE. The CDR3 region has the DNA TGTGCCAGCGTAGGGACAGGGGGATTGAACGAGCAGTACTTC. Translated: CASVGTGGLNEQYF.

The V call is TRBV5-4, the J call TRBJ2-3, with D tentatively TRBD2 (6 bases). CDR3 length equals 14 residues. Germline V gene sequence: CDR1 SGHNT, CDR2 YYREEE (reference sequence). The germline V and J ends were trimmed by 3 bases and 2 bases, with 10 bases remaining between them. This chain's CDR3 is CASSSRTITDTQYF. The CDR3 DNA sequence: TGTGCCAGCAGCTCCCGGACTATCACAGATACGCAGTATTTT.

This chain uses TRBV5-1 with TRBJ2-1, with 12 positions matching TRBD2. CDR3 length equals 16 residues. V shed 4 bases and J 0 bases; nucleotides not matched to a gene: 2. CDR1 and CDR2 from the germline V gene are SGHRS and YFSETQ. The CDR3 reads CASSGGLAGSYNEQFF. For the CDR3, the DNA is TGCGCCAGCAGCGGGGGACTAGCGGGCTCCTACAATGAGCAGTTCTTC. Drawing the rest from reference TRBV5-1 and TRBJ2-1, the complete variable domain is KAGVTQTPRYLIKTRGQQVTLSCSPISGHRSVSWYQQTPGQGLQFLFEYFSETQRNKGNFPGRFSGRQFSNSRSEMNVSTLELGDSALYLCASSGGLAGSYNEQFFGPGTRLTVL.

The J gene is TRBJ2-3, the V gene TRBV5-1, with D unclear. V lost 8 bases to trimming and J lost 6 bases, with 22 bases between them. Germline V CDR1 and CDR2: SGHRS, YFSETQ. CDR3 size: 15 residues. In DNA, the CDR3 is TGCGCCAGTTCATCTGGGTCCTCAGGTTTGGATACGCAGTATTTT. Its protein is CASSSGSSGLDTQYF. The full variable domain, rest sourced from reference TRBV5-1 and TRBJ2-3, is KAGVTQTPRYLIKTRGQQVTLSCSPISGHRSVSWYQQTPGQGLQFLFEYFSETQRNKGNFPGRFSGRQFSNSRSEMNVSTLELGDSALYLCASSSGSSGLDTQYFGPGTRLTVL.

V is TRBV28 and J is TRBJ2-2; D is undetermined. Trimming left V 4 bases short and J 5 bases short, with 17 bases between. Germline V gene sequence: CDR1 MDHEN, CDR2 SYDVKM. CDR3 length equals 16 residues. The CDR3 DNA sequence: TGTGCCAGCAGTTCCTCCTCCGTCGAAGAGACCGGGGAGCTGTTTTTT. Its protein is CASSSSSVEETGELFF.

V is TRBV5-1 and J is TRBJ2-5; 9 positions agree with TRBD1. Germline CDR1 and CDR2: SGHRS and YFSETQ. The CDR3 has 15 residues. J was trimmed by 2 bases and V by 6 bases; bases with no gene match: 8. The CDR3 coding sequence is TGCGCCAGCACCCCGACAGGGGGTTATCAAGAGACCCAGTACTTC. It is translated as CASTPTGGYQETQYF.

V is TRBV9 and J is TRBJ2-7; TRBD1 aligns across 10 bases. This CDR3 contains 13 residues. J gave up 13 bases and V 4 bases, and 11 bases lay outside the gene matches. Germline lookup yields CDR1 SGDLS and CDR2 YYNGEE. The CDR3 is CASSNLRQGALYF. The CDR3 DNA reads as TGTGCCAGCAGCAACCTAAGACAGGGGGCTCTATACTTC.

The CDR3 bases are TGCGCCAGCAGCTTGGAGAGAATGTATGGCTACACCTTC. Protein product: CASSLERMYGYTF. This chain joins TRBV5-1 and TRBJ1-2, with D unclear. V lost 0 bases and J 5 bases, leaving 8 bases between the germline ends. This CDR3 is 13 amino acids long. Germline V gene sequence: CDR1 SGHRS, CDR2 YFSETQ.

CDR3 amino acids: CSVRGGDRGYGYTF. The CDR3 DNA is TGCAGCGTCAGGGGGGGGGACAGGGGGTATGGCTACACCTTC. This chain uses TRBV29-1 with TRBJ1-2, with 11 bases lining up with TRBD1. V lost 6 bases and J lost 5; bases outside the gene matches: 8. The CDR3 contains 14 residues. Germline CDR1 and CDR2: SQVTM and ANQGSEA.

The chain is built from TRBV4-2 and TRBJ2-1; 11 bases match TRBD2. The trim removed 4 bases at V and 7 bases at J, leaving 9 bases unmatched. Germline assignment: CDR1 LGHNA and CDR2 YNFKEQ. The CDR3 runs 16 residues. The CDR3 bases are TGTGCCAGCAGCCTCCAGCTACTAGCGGGAGTTAATGAGCAGTTCTTC. Protein sequence: CASSLQLLAGVNEQFF.

In its sample, this clone was seen a few times. CDR3 sequence: CASSPRTDNSPLHF. CDR3 nucleotides: TGTGCCAGCTCACCGCGGACAGATAATTCACCCCTCCACTTT. V usage is TRBV18 and J usage is TRBJ1-6; perhaps TRBD1 as D (6 bases). Trimming took off 3 bases at V and 5 bases at J, with 8 bases between the two ends. The CDR3 loop spans 14 amino acids. Germline V gene sequence: CDR1 KGHSH, CDR2 LQKENI.

The J gene is TRBJ2-1, the V gene TRBV4-2; 11 bases match TRBD2. V lost 3 bases, J lost 8 bases, and 6 bases stayed unmatched. The germline V gene encodes CDR1 LGHNA and CDR2 YNFKEQ. This CDR3 contains 15 residues. CDR3 sequence reads: CASSQAGLAVYEQFF. The CDR3 DNA follows: TGTGCCAGCAGCCAGGCGGGACTAGCGGTATATGAGCAGTTCTTC.

V gene TRBV7-9 combines with J gene TRBJ2-3, with D possibly matching TRBD2 (5 bases). The CDR3 contains 13 residues. V lost 1 base and J 4 bases, leaving 6 bases between the germline ends. CDR1 is SEHNR, CDR2 FQNEAQ, per germline (reference sequence). The CDR3 region is CASSLGSADTQYF. CDR3 DNA sequence: TGTGCCAGCAGCTTAGGTAGCGCAGATACGCAGTATTTT.

The DNA for the CDR3 is TGTGCCAGTAGTATTGGACTCCACGGGCAGTACTTC. It codes for CASSIGLHGQYF. This chain joins TRBV19 and TRBJ2-7; weak D call: TRBD2 (5 bases). Germline-derived CDR1 and CDR2 are LNHDA and SQIVND (reference sequence). Trimming stripped 3 bases from V and 9 bases from J, with 12 bases between. The CDR3 contains 12 residues.

This chain uses TRBV30 with TRBJ1-1; D is unclear. V dropped 2 bases and J dropped 5 bases, with 15 bases sitting between them. CDR3 length: 14 residues. Germline values: CDR1 GTSNPN, CDR2 SVGIG (reference sequence). CDR3 DNA: TGTGCCTGGAGTAACGCGGGATCGCTGACTGAAGCTTTCTTT. It codes for CAWSNAGSLTEAFF.

This clone was seen just once. The genes are TRBV28 and TRBJ2-7; D perhaps matches TRBD2 (6 bases). This CDR3 is built from 14 residues. CDR1 is MDHEN, CDR2 SYDVKM, per germline. Trimming stripped 2 bases from V and 4 bases from J, with 12 bases between. The CDR3 sequence is CASSLAGSLYEQYF. In nucleotides, the CDR3 is TGTGCCAGCAGTTTAGCCGGGAGCCTTTACGAGCAGTACTTC.

The table lists this clone with a count of one. CDR3 DNA sequence: TGTGCCAGTAGTCCCCGGACAGGCCCCTACAATGAGCAGTTCTTC. This gives the protein CASSPRTGPYNEQFF. The chain uses TRBV19 and TRBJ2-1; 7 nucleotides line up with TRBD1. Germline lookup yields CDR1 LNHDA and CDR2 SQIVND (reference sequence). This CDR3 has 15 amino acids. With 5 bases clipped from V and 2 bases from J, the junction kept 6 bases outside the gene matches.

The chain combines TRBV18 with TRBJ2-6; 7 nucleotides align to TRBD1. Trimming at V came to 5 bases and at J to 4 bases, leaving 14 bases not matched to a gene. This CDR3 region has 18 residues. The germline gives CDR1 KGHSH, CDR2 LQKENI. The CDR3 coding sequence is TGTGCCAGCTCAAGATACAGGGGATCCTTTGTAGGGGCCAACGTCCTGACTTTC. Translated: CASSRYRGSFVGANVLTF.

The chain uses TRBV6-5 and TRBJ1-4; D unclear. Trimming cost V 1 base and J 8 bases, with 8 bases left between them. Germline V gene sequence: CDR1 MNHEY, CDR2 SVGAGI. There are 13 residues in the CDR3. This CDR3 is CASSYLKEEKLFF. The DNA for the CDR3 is TGTGCCAGCAGTTACTTAAAGGAGGAAAAACTGTTTTTT.

V is TRBV5-1 and J is TRBJ2-5, with 9 bases lining up with TRBD2. J gave up 5 bases and V 1 base, and 6 bases lay outside the gene matches. Germline values: CDR1 SGHRS, CDR2 YFSETQ. This CDR3 has 15 amino acids. CDR3 bases: TGCGCCAGCAGCTTGTGGGGTAGCGGGAGTGAGACCCAGTACTTC. This codes for CASSLWGSGSETQYF.

This clone was detected a few times. V and J are TRBV5-4 and TRBJ2-7; D ambiguous. V gave up 4 bases and J gave up 6 bases, with 11 bases separating them. This CDR3 is built from 12 residues. CDR1 is SGHNT, CDR2 YYREEE, per germline (reference sequence). CDR3 DNA: TGTGCCAGCAGCCGCGCCGGTAGCGAGCAGTACTTC. The encoded protein is CASSRAGSEQYF.